Following are 16 T cell receptor beta chains from one sample sequenced in a study of response to subunit inactivated influenza vaccine (dated by TCRdb to 2017 to 2018). Library creation used RT-PCR. The sequencer listed for this sample is Illumina HiSeq 2500. The public reads were reprocessed in TCRdb via fastp at Q25 and MiXCR, keeping in-frame beta chains. Duplicate CDR3 protein sequences are folded into a single record with the most common DNA and genes. In this sample the table shows 750,000 to 850,000 distinct CDR3 sequences, approximately 17% of which occur a single time. The ten top clones hold roughly a tenth of the sample. The sample consisted of PBMCs from blood, taken roughly 5 days after vaccination. The source is a middle-aged man who received an inactivated influenza vaccine. Donor details come from another sample of the same person, matched by shared clones.

At least ten counts were recorded for this clonotype. The chain is built from TRBV20-1 and TRBJ2-7; TRBD2 matches at 13 bases. CDR1 is DFQATT and CDR2 is SNEGSKA in the germline V gene (reference sequence). The CDR3 length is 14 residues. V trimming: 2 bases; J trimming: 3 bases; junction bases outside the gene matches: 1. For the CDR3, the DNA is TGCAGTGCTAGAAGACTAGCGGGAGGCTACGAGCAGTACTTC. Amino acids: CSARRLAGGYEQYF.

This clonotype was recorded at least ten times. The V and J genes are TRBV5-1 and TRBJ2-1, with TRBD1 matching 8 bases. There are 16 residues in the CDR3. Germline trimming cut 0 bases from V and 2 bases from J; bases unmatched to any gene: 4. Germline V gene lookup returns CDR1 SGHRS and CDR2 YFSETQ. The CDR3 loop is CASSLGQGRTYNEQFF. CDR3 nucleotide sequence: TGCGCCAGCAGCTTGGGACAGGGGAGGACCTACAATGAGCAGTTCTTC.

This clonotype was counted a few times. This sequence joins TRBV20-1 and TRBJ2-2; the match to TRBD2 covers 7 bases. Germline trimming cut 0 bases from V and 5 bases from J; bases unmatched to any gene: 12. Germline V gene data show CDR1 as DFQATT and CDR2 as SNEGSKA (reference sequence). CDR3 length: 17 residues. CDR3 sequence: CSARDQLGRGRTGELFF. CDR3 sequence (DNA): TGCAGTGCTAGAGATCAACTGGGGCGGGGGAGAACCGGGGAGCTGTTTTTT.

A few counts support this clonotype. An end of the junction differs from the germline gene, which may be a read error. This chain connects TRBV5-6 to TRBJ1-2; TRBD1 agrees at 9 bases. Germline CDR1 and CDR2: SGHDT and YYEEEE. The CDR3 has 13 residues. The CDR3 reads CASSLGAWTGVYF. Here the CDR3 DNA reads TGTGCCAGCAGCTTGGGAGCATGGACAGGGGTGTACTTC.

This clonotype was counted at least ten times. This chain links TRBV28 with TRBJ2-7; possible D gene TRBD1, 6 bases. The CDR3 length is 15 residues. The V and J ends lost 4 bases and 3 bases respectively, with 16 bases between them. Germline V CDR1 and CDR2: MDHEN, SYDVKM. DNA of the CDR3: TGTGCCAGCAGTTCCCCCCCAGCAGGGGACTACGAGCAGTACTTC. Translation: CASSSPPAGDYEQYF.

This clonotype was detected only a few times. This sequence joins TRBV5-7 and TRBJ1-1, with a weak D call TRBD1 (6 bases). TRBV5-7 qualifies as an ORF whose function is uncertain. The CDR3 extends over 13 amino acids. V was clipped by 1 base and J by 13 bases, with 17 bases between them. The CDR3, as DNA: TGTGCCAGCAGCTTGATCCAGGGAGGGGGTGTTTTCTTT. Its translation is CASSLIQGGGVFF.

This clonotype was counted at least ten times. This rearrangement joins TRBV30 to TRBJ1-2; 8 nucleotides line up with TRBD1. CDR1 GTSNPN and CDR2 SVGIG come from the germline V gene (reference sequence). The J segment lost 6 bases and the V segment lost 4 bases, leaving 13 bases of the junction unmatched. This CDR3 is 15 amino acids long. The CDR3 reads CAWTGQGRNIHGYTF. DNA of the CDR3: TGTGCCTGGACAGGACAGGGCCGGAATATTCATGGCTACACCTTC.

This clonotype turned up a few times. This sequence joins TRBV4-3 and TRBJ2-1; possibly TRBD2 for D (6 bases). The V gene's germline CDR1 is LGHNA and CDR2 YSLEER. CDR3 length: 16 amino acids. The V end was cut by 0 bases, the J end by 2 bases, with 11 bases between. Written as DNA, the CDR3 is TGCGCCAGCAGCCAAGAATCTAGCGCGGCCTACAATGAGCAGTTCTTC. This gives the protein CASSQESSAAYNEQFF.

The chain combines TRBV5-1 with TRBJ2-5; maybe TRBD2 (6 bases). From germline, CDR1 is SGHRS and CDR2 YFSETQ. V lost 4 bases to trimming and J lost 8 bases, with 15 bases between them. The CDR3 covers 13 residues. This chain's CDR3 is CASSGGDGITQYF. CDR3 nucleotides: TGCGCCAGCAGCGGCGGGGACGGAATCACCCAGTACTTC. Filled out from reference TRBV5-1 and TRBJ2-5, the complete variable domain reads KAGVTQTPRYLIKTRGQQVTLSCSPISGHRSVSWYQQTPGQGLQFLFEYFSETQRNKGNFPGRFSGRQFSNSRSEMNVSTLELGDSALYLCASSGGDGITQYFGPGTRLLVL.

This clonotype came up a few times. V gene TRBV6-6 combines with J gene TRBJ1-2; TRBD1 might be the D (5 bases). The length of the CDR3 is 13 residues. The V and J ends lost 5 bases and 5 bases respectively, with 12 bases between them. The germline V gene has CDR1 MNHNY and CDR2 SVGAGI (reference sequence). The CDR3 region has the DNA TGTGCCAGCAGTCCCGCTGGGGGGTATGGCTACACCTTC. Its translation is CASSPAGGYGYTF.

This clonotype occurred many times. The chain recombines TRBV29-1 with TRBJ2-1; D perhaps matches TRBD1 (5 bases). The CDR3 contains 12 residues. The V end was cut by 5 bases, the J end by 3 bases, with 8 bases between. Germline V gives CDR1 SQVTM, CDR2 ANQGSEA. The CDR3 sequence is CSVYRYYNEQFF. The CDR3 DNA is TGCAGCGTTTACAGGTACTACAATGAGCAGTTCTTC.

Notes on this clonotype: Possible read error: a much larger clone is one base away. The chain uses TRBV3-1 and TRBJ2-7, with 11 bases fitting TRBD2. The V gene's germline CDR1 is LGHDT and CDR2 YNNKEL (reference sequence). J lost 3 bases, V lost 3 bases, and 1 base had no gene match. The CDR3 has 14 residues. CDR3 coding DNA: TGTGCCAGCAGCCAGACTAGCGGGAACTACGAGCAGTACTTC. Translated, it gives CASSQTSGNYEQYF.

In its sample, this clonotype was seen a few times. This sequence joins TRBV7-9 and TRBJ2-7; 12 bases match TRBD2. Germline CDR1 is SEHNR and CDR2 is FQNEAQ (reference sequence). The CDR3 loop spans 15 amino acids. The V segment lost 3 bases and the J segment 5 bases; nucleotides outside the gene matches: 5. CDR3 in DNA: TGTGCCAGCAGCTTTCTAGCGGGGGGGCTGGACGAGCAGTACTTC. Translation gives CASSFLAGGLDEQYF.

This chain links TRBV12-3 or TRBV12-4 with TRBJ1-2, with 8 bases matching TRBD1. The CDR3 length is 16 residues. V gave up 4 bases and J gave up 4 bases; unmatched junction bases: 11. In DNA form, the CDR3 reads TGTGCCAGCAGTTCGGCCGGGACAGGTCGGATCTATGGCTACACCTTC. Its protein product is CASSSAGTGRIYGYTF.

This clonotype was recorded a few times. The chain uses TRBV12-3 or TRBV12-4 and TRBJ1-1; 9 bases are a match to TRBD1. Unmatched junction bases numbered 3, after V lost 3 bases and J lost 1 base. The CDR3 is 15 residues long. CDR3 sequence reads: CASSLLDRGNTEAFF. CDR3 bases: TGTGCCAGCAGTTTGTTGGACAGGGGGAACACTGAAGCTTTCTTT.

This clonotype was counted a few times. V usage is TRBV28 and J usage is TRBJ2-5, with 15 bases aligning to TRBD2. V gave up 6 bases and J gave up 5 bases; unmatched junction bases: 10. The CDR3 totals 17 residues. Germline loops: CDR1 MDHEN, CDR2 SYDVKM. The CDR3 spells CASRYRTSGRARETQYF. The CDR3 DNA is TGTGCCAGCAGGTACCGGACTAGCGGGAGGGCCCGGGAGACCCAGTACTTC.